A single TCR beta chain is shown here with its context. Its antigen is undetermined. The data stem from a study of cytomegalovirus exposure and HLA in healthy donors. Findings of the study overall: In a later analysis, most CMV-associated TCR beta chains appeared HLA-restricted.

PCR was performed using 60 Vbeta and 13 Jbeta primers. As processed by the authors: About 10 million shared chains were among approximately 80 million unique TCR beta chains counted in a later analysis. Only in-frame clones appear in the TCRdb table, and some are missing; sequencing was by immunoSEQ multiplex PCR. Clone size and V and J calls were adopted from that table, with D and trimming inferred from the DNA. This table holds about 110,000 clones, around 80% found once. Material for sequencing was PBMCs. The receptor was derived from a young man in good health and CMV-seropositive.

Here the CDR3 DNA reads TGTGCCAGCAGCTTAGGTGTTAGCGAACGGCCCCAGTACTTC. Amino acids: CASSLGVSERPQYF. V and J are TRBV7-9 and TRBJ2-5; a possible D gene is TRBD2 (5 bases). Germline V gives CDR1 SEHNR, CDR2 FQNEAQ (reference sequence). V lost 1 base and J 9 bases, leaving 15 bases between the germline ends. The CDR3 sequence is 14 residues long. Combining the CDR3 with reference TRBV7-9 and TRBJ2-5 gives the whole variable domain DTGVSQNPRHKITKRGQNVTFRCDPISEHNRLYWYRQTLGQGPEFLTYFQNEAQLEKSRLLSDRFSAERPKGSFSTLEIQRTEQGDSAMYLCASSLGVSERPQYFGPGTRLLVL.